The 6 T cell receptor beta chains in this list originate from one sample, sequenced in a study of T cells after yellow fever vaccination. TCRdb analysed the 5' RACE reads with MiXCR anew, one entry per CDR3 protein. Of 250,000 to 350,000 distinct CDR3 sequences listed, around 8.6% are singletons. The sample consisted of CD4+ T cells sorted from PBMCs, taken 5 days after the yellow fever booster vaccination. The receptors come from a man aged 18 to 35 who received the YFV17D yellow fever vaccine.

The J gene is TRBJ1-2, the V gene TRBV5-5; D possibly corresponds to TRBD1 (6 bases). The CDR3 consists of 13 residues. CDR1 SGHKS and CDR2 YYEKEE come from the germline V gene (reference sequence). Trimming took 3 bases from V and 6 from J, leaving 12 bases between them. The CDR3 here is CASSSPQGNGYTF. For the CDR3, the DNA is TGTGCCAGCAGCTCTCCCCAGGGGAATGGCTACACCTTC.

This clonotype was recorded many times. The V call is TRBV5-5, the J call TRBJ1-1, with D uncertain. This CDR3 is built from 12 residues. CDR1 and CDR2 from the germline V gene are SGHKS and YYEKEE (reference sequence). Trimming removed 5 bases from V and 2 bases from J, with 7 bases in between. CDR3 sequence reads: CASSKGNTEAFF. The CDR3, as DNA: TGTGCCAGCAGTAAGGGAAACACTGAAGCTTTCTTT.

The sample holds a few counts of this clonotype. The rearrangement joins TRBV20-1 to TRBJ2-7, with D unclear. This CDR3 is built from 14 residues. Trimming pared 3 bases from V and 0 bases from J, leaving 12 bases between. From germline, CDR1 is DFQATT and CDR2 SNEGSKA (reference sequence). The CDR3: CSASRARSSYEQYV. For the CDR3, the DNA is TGCAGTGCTAGCCGAGCGCGTAGCTCCTACGAGCAGTACGTC.

This clonotype was seen more than once but under ten times. The chain couples TRBV6-5 to TRBJ1-5, with a possible D match to TRBD1 (5 bases). CDR3 length: 13 amino acids. V was shortened by 6 bases and J by 8 bases, with 14 bases between the two germline ends. Germline values: CDR1 MNHEY, CDR2 SVGAGI. The chain's CDR3 is CASRPGAGEPQHF. As DNA, the CDR3 is TGTGCCAGCAGGCCCGGGGCGGGAGAGCCCCAGCATTTT.

The CDR3 DNA reads TGTGCCATCAGGTCGACGGGACAGGGGGCGACTGAAGCTTTCTTT. Amino acids: CAIRSTGQGATEAFF. The chain couples TRBV10-3 to TRBJ1-1, with TRBD1 matching over 12 bases. The germline gives CDR1 ENHRY, CDR2 SYGVKD. The CDR3 runs 15 residues. After removal of 6 bases from V and 5 bases from J, the junction contained 7 bases not matched to a gene.

The chain links TRBV18 to TRBJ1-2; D gene ambiguous. Trimming stripped 1 base from V and 8 bases from J, with 17 bases between. CDR3 length equals 15 residues. CDR1 is KGHSH and CDR2 is LQKENI in the germline V gene. The CDR3 protein is CASSPRSQDLGGYTF. The CDR3 DNA is TGTGCCAGCTCACCACGGTCCCAGGACCTCGGAGGCTACACCTTC.